Below, 3 T cell receptor beta chains from the same sample are listed, as sequenced in a study of siplizumab effects on memory and regulatory T cells. Libraries were prepared by immunoSEQ multiplex PCR; TCRdb keeps only in-frame clonotypes and omits some of them. The sample includes about 100,000 clones, about nine tenths seen only once; the top ten take around 0.15%. Material: CD4+ T cells sorted from blood. Every receptor here comes from a human donor in good health.

The J gene is TRBJ1-2, the V gene TRBV6-5, with TRBD1 matching 7 bases. Germline CDR1 is MNHEY and CDR2 is SVGAGI. Unmatched junction bases numbered 5, after V lost 6 bases and J lost 7 bases. This CDR3 comprises 12 residues. This CDR3 is CASRQGISGYTF. The CDR3 bases are TGTGCCAGCAGACAGGGGATAAGTGGCTACACCTTC.

This chain joins TRBV10-3 and TRBJ2-7, with 7 positions matching TRBD2. The ends lost 3 bases at V and 3 bases at J; junction bases unmatched: 5. The CDR3 extends over 14 amino acids. Per the germline V gene, CDR1 is ENHRY and CDR2 is SYGVKD. The CDR3 protein is CAISDRGEGYEQYF. In DNA, the CDR3 is TGTGCCATCAGTGATAGAGGGGAGGGCTACGAGCAGTACTTC.

This chain connects TRBV2 to TRBJ2-3; 7 bases align to TRBD2. The CDR3 extends over 14 amino acids. After removal of 7 bases from V and 2 bases from J, the junction contained 6 bases not matched to a gene. Germline V gives CDR1 SNHLY, CDR2 FYNNEI. CDR3 bases: TGTGCCAGCACCGAGCGGGGATACACAGATACGCAGTATTTT. It is translated as CASTERGYTDTQYF.